These T cell receptor beta chains were read from a single sample in a study of T and B cells in COVID-19 patients. TCRdb re-called the multiplex PCR reads with MiXCR, one entry per CDR3 protein. The sample includes around 10,000 distinct CDR3 sequences, 33% of them seen just once. Sequencing was performed on blood. The source is a human donor with active COVID-19. CDR3s include the opening cysteine and the closing phenylalanine or tryptophan. A D gene is named only where the DNA matches it firmly. Where a row states a size, it is once, few, many or the class of an expanded clone; other rows omit it.

v_gene	d_gene	abundance	j_gene	CDR3nt	CDR3aa
TRBV6-1	.	few	TRBJ1-3	TGTGCCAGCAGTGAATTGGGGACACTTAATGGAAACACCATATATTTT	CASSELGTLNGNTIYF
TRBV30	.	.	TRBJ1-5	TGTGCCTGGTCCACAGGGATGGGCAATCAGCCCCAGCATTTT	CAWSTGMGNQPQHF
TRBV12-3/TRBV12-4	.	large	TRBJ2-7	TGTGCCAGCAGTTTAGCATCCCTTAGGCAGGGCTACGAGCAGTACTTC	CASSLASLRQGYEQYF
TRBV7-9	TRBD2	.	TRBJ2-1	TGTGCCAGCAGCCGCGTCCGGGGACTAGCGGGGGGAAATGAGCAGTTCTTC	CASSRVRGLAGGNEQFF
TRBV20-1	TRBD1	.	TRBJ2-7	TGCAGTGCTAGAGATGGGGACAGGGCGATTAACGAGCAGTACTTC	CSARDGDRAINEQYF
TRBV5-1	.	.	TRBJ1-4	TGCGCCAGCAGCTTAGGGGGGGTAGATGAAAAACTGTTTTTT	CASSLGGVDEKLFF
TRBV29-1	.	medium-sized	TRBJ1-1	TGCAGCGTCAACGAGGGTGGGGACACTGAAGCTTTCTTT	CSVNEGGDTEAFF
TRBV6-2/TRBV6-3	TRBD2	.	TRBJ2-1	TGTGCCAGCAGTTGGCCGGGACTAGCGTTCAATGAGCAGTTCTTC	CASSWPGLAFNEQFF
TRBV12-3/TRBV12-4	.	few	TRBJ2-3	TGTGCCAGCAGTTTAGCGCTTGGTCCGGTAGGGACAGATACGCAGTATTTT	CASSLALGPVGTDTQYF
TRBV19	.	.	TRBJ1-1	TGTGCCAGTAGTATAGTTGGGGTTGACACTGAAGCTTTCTTT	CASSIVGVDTEAFF
TRBV5-6	TRBD1	.	TRBJ2-5	TGTGCCAGCAGCTTGGGGGGTCGCAGGGGGCTAAAAGAGACCCAGTACTTC	CASSLGGRRGLKETQYF
TRBV7-9	TRBD2	.	TRBJ2-2	TGTGCCAGCAGCTTAGTACTAGCGGGGAACACCGGGGAGCTGTTTTTT	CASSLVLAGNTGELFF
TRBV7-9	.	.	TRBJ1-3	TGTGCCAGCAGCACCGAGACGGACGTCTCTGGAAACACCATATATTTT	CASSTETDVSGNTIYF
TRBV5-1	TRBD1	few	TRBJ2-1	TGCGCCAGCAGCTTGAGGGGACAGGGGGCGCAGGATGAGCAGTTCTTC	CASSLRGQGAQDEQFF
TRBV10-3	.	.	TRBJ2-7	TGTGCAACGGGGGAAGGATTAACCTACGAGCAGTACTTC	CATGEGLTYEQYF
TRBV28	.	.	TRBJ2-1	TGTGCCACCGAAAAGACTAGGGGGACTTACAATGAGCAGTTCTTC	CATEKTRGTYNEQFF
TRBV5-6	.	few	TRBJ2-5	TGTGCCAGCAGCTTGGTCATTGGCGGGGTGGAGACCCAGTACTTC	CASSLVIGGVETQYF
TRBV20-1	.	.	TRBJ2-3	TGCAGTGCCAGAGTATCAGATACGCAGTATTTT	CSARVSDTQYF
TRBV4-3	.	.	TRBJ2-1	TGCGCCAGCAGCCAAGAACAGGGTTCGTACAATGAGCAGTTCTTC	CASSQEQGSYNEQFF
TRBV6-1	.	medium-sized	TRBJ2-1	TGTGCCAGCAGTGTGGGGGGGGCCTCCAATGAGCAGTTCTTC	CASSVGGASNEQFF
TRBV7-2	TRBD2	.	TRBJ2-3	TGTGCCAGCATCCCTACTGGACTAGGCGGGGATACGCAGTATTTT	CASIPTGLGGDTQYF
TRBV30	TRBD1	.	TRBJ1-6	TGTGCCTGGGGGACAGGGTTCGAGGGCAATTCACCCCTCCACTTT	CAWGTGFEGNSPLHF